The rows below give T cell receptor beta chains drawn from one sample of a study of blood T cell repertoires in COVID-19. Data came from immunoSEQ multiplex PCR; TCRdb stores just in-frame clones and leaves some out. The sample lists some 120,000 clones; approximately 68% were seen once. The material sequenced was peripheral blood. These receptors all stem from a woman in her sixties or seventies with acute or convalescent COVID-19. The CDR3 runs from the conserved cysteine through the conserved F or W. Each record gives: D gene, J gene, clone size, V gene, CDR3 DNA, CDR3 protein. A D gene is named only where the DNA matches it firmly. A row's size may be missing; if present it is once, few, many or a size class.

-	TRBJ2-5	-	TRBV2	TGTGCCATCTCAAGCCAGCGCCAAGAGACCCAGTACTTC	CAISSQRQETQYF
-	TRBJ2-1	-	TRBV6-1	TGTGCCAGCAGTGATTTAGGGGGGGATGAGCAGTTCTTC	CASSDLGGDEQFF
TRBD1	TRBJ1-1	-	TRBV29-1	TGCAGCGTCCGGACAGGGGTCACTGAAGCTTTCTTT	CSVRTGVTEAFF
TRBD2	TRBJ2-3	-	TRBV7-2	TGTGCCAGCAGTCCAGCGGGGGATACGCAGTATTTT	CASSPAGDTQYF
-	TRBJ1-5	-	TRBV19	TGTGCCAGTAGCAGACAGGTTAGTCAGCCCCAGCATTTT	CASSRQVSQPQHF
TRBD1	TRBJ2-3	-	TRBV29-1	TGCAGCGTGACACCGGGACAGGGAAAAACAGATACGCAGTATTTT	CSVTPGQGKTDTQYF
-	TRBJ2-3	-	TRBV7-9	TGTGCCAGCAGCGAAGGACAGCCTACGCAGTATTTT	CASSEGQPTQYF
TRBD2	TRBJ2-3	-	TRBV10-2	TGCGCCAGCACCGGCTCGCGGGGGGCCTCCCATCTCACAGATACGCAGTATTTT	CASTGSRGASHLTDTQYF
-	TRBJ2-1	-	TRBV27	TGTGCCAGTAGGACAGCCCAGGTATCGTACAATGAGCAGTTCTTC	CASRTAQVSYNEQFF
TRBD2	TRBJ2-7	-	TRBV6-5	TGTGCCAGCAGCCCCGAACTAGCGGGAGTTTACGAGCAGTACTTC	CASSPELAGVYEQYF
-	TRBJ2-1	-	TRBV6-1	TGTGCCAGCAGTGAGATAACAAGGGGGGGAGGTGAGCAGTTCTTC	CASSEITRGGGEQFF
TRBD2	TRBJ2-5	-	TRBV10-3	TGTGCCATCAGTAGCGCCCCTAGCGGGAGTGTTGAGACCCAGTACTTC	CAISSAPSGSVETQYF
-	TRBJ2-5	-	TRBV5-4	TGTGCCAGCAGCTTGGATGACAGTCTGGGAGAGACCCAGTACTTC	CASSLDDSLGETQYF
TRBD1	TRBJ2-3	-	TRBV11-2	TGTGCCAGCAGCTTCTTCGCCGGGACAGGGGTTAGCACAGATACGCAGTATTTT	CASSFFAGTGVSTDTQYF
TRBD2	TRBJ2-1	-	TRBV11-2	TGTGCCAGCACCCCCTCCCTAGCGGGTGGCAATGAGCAGTTCTTC	CASTPSLAGGNEQFF
-	TRBJ2-1	-	TRBV3-1/TRBV3-2	TGTGCCAGCAGCCAAAGGGCACAGGCCTACAATGAGCAGTTCTTC	CASSQRAQAYNEQFF
-	TRBJ1-1	once	TRBV20-1	TGCAGTGCAAGGACCGGAGGTGAAGCTTTCTTT	CSARTGGEAFF
TRBD1	TRBJ1-4	-	TRBV5-1	TGCGCCACTTCGACGGGACAGTATAATGAAAAACTGTTTTTT	CATSTGQYNEKLFF
TRBD1	TRBJ2-3	-	TRBV7-2	TGTGCCAGCAGCCGGACAGGTTATACGCAGTATTTT	CASSRTGYTQYF
TRBD1	TRBJ2-7	once	TRBV10-1	TGCGCCAGCAGTGGGTTGGGACAGGGGGGCTACGAGCAGTACTTC	CASSGLGQGGYEQYF
TRBD1	TRBJ1-1	-	TRBV6-6	TGTGCCAGCAGTTACGACAGGGGCACTGAAGCTTTCTTT	CASSYDRGTEAFF
-	TRBJ1-5	many	TRBV18	TGTGCCAGCTCACCACGAGTACTCGGGGGTCAGCCCCAGCATTTT	CASSPRVLGGQPQHF
-	TRBJ1-2	-	TRBV30	TGTGCCTGGAGTGTAGGGGGGGCGAAAACTATCGGCTACACCTTC	CAWSVGGAKTIGYTF
-	TRBJ1-5	once	TRBV11-2	TGTGCCAGCAGCTTATCCGACCAGGGCAGCAATCAGCCCCAACATTTT	CASSLSDQGSNQPQHF
TRBD1	TRBJ1-2	-	TRBV9	TGTGCCAGCAGCGTTCTTACAGGGGACTATGGCTACACCTTC	CASSVLTGDYGYTF